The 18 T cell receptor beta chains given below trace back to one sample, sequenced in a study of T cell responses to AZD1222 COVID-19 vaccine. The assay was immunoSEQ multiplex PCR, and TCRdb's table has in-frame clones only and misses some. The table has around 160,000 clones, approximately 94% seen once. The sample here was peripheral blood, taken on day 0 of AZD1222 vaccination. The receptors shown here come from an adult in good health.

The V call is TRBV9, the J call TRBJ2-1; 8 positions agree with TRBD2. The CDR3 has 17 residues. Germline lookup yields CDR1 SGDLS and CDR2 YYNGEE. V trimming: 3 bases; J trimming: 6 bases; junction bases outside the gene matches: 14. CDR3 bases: TGTGCCAGCAGCGGACCAGGATGGGCGGGAGGTCCCAATGAGCAGTTCTTC. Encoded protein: CASSGPGWAGGPNEQFF.

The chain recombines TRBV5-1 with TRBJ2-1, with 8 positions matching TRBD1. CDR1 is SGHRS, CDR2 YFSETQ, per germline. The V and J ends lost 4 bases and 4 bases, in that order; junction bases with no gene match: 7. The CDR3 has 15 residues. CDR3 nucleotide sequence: TGCGCCAGCAGCACCGGGACAGGCGGTTACAATGAGCAGTTCTTC. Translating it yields CASSTGTGGYNEQFF.

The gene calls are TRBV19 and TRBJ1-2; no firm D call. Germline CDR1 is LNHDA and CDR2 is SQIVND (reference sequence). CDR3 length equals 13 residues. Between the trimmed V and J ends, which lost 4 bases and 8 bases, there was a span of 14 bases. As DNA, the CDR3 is TGTGCCAGTAGTACCTTAGACGGAGGAGGCTACACCTTC. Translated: CASSTLDGGGYTF.

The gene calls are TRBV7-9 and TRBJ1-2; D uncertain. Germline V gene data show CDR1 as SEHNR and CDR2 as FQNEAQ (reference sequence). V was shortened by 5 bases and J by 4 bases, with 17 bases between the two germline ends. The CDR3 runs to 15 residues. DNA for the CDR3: TGTGCCAGCAGCCCCGCAACGGGTCTGAGCTATGGCTACACCTTC. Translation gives CASSPATGLSYGYTF.

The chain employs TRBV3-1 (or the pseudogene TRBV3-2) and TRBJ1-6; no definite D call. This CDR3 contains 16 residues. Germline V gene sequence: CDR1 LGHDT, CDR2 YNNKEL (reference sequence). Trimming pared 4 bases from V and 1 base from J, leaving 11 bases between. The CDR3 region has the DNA TGTGCCAGCAGCCTCGGCAGGCCGTCCTATAATTCACCCCTCCACTTT. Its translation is CASSLGRPSYNSPLHF.

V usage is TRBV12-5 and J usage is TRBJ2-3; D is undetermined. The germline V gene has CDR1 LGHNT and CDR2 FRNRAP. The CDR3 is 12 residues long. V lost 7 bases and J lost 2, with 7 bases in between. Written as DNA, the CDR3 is TGTGCTAGTGAGAGAGACACAGATACGCAGTATTTT. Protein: CASERDTDTQYF. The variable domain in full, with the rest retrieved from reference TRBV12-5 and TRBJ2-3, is DARVTQTPRHKVTEMGQEVTMRCQPILGHNTVFWYRQTMMQGLELLAYFRNRAPLDDSGMPKDRFSAEMPDATLATLKIQPSEPRDSAVYFCASERDTDTQYFGPGTRLTVL.

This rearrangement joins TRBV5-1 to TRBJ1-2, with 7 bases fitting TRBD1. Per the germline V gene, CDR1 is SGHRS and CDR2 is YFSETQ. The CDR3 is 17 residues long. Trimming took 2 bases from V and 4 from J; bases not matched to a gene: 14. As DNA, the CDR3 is TGCGCCAGCAGCTTCACCTCGACAGGGACCGTTCTCTATGGCTACACCTTC. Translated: CASSFTSTGTVLYGYTF.

Here the CDR3 DNA reads TGTGCCAGCAGTGAACCCGCGGGACAGGGCCGGTTCGGGGGCACTGAAGCTTTCTTT. It specifies CASSEPAGQGRFGGTEAFF. J is TRBJ1-1 and V is TRBV6-1; TRBD1 matches 9 bases. Trimming cost V 2 bases and J 4 bases; bases outside gene matches: 17. The CDR3 is made up of 19 amino acids. Per germline, CDR1 MNHNS and CDR2 SASEGT.

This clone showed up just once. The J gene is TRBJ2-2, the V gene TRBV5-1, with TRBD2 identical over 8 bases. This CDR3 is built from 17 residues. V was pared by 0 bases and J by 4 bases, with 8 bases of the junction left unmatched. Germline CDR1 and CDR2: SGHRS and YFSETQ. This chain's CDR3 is CASSLGPGGAGTGELFF. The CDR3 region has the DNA TGCGCCAGCAGCTTGGGACCCGGGGGGGCCGGCACCGGGGAGCTGTTTTTT.

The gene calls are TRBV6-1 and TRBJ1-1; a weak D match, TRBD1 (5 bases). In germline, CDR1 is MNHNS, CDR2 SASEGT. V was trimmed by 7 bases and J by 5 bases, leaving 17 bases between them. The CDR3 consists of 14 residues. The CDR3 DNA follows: TGTGCCAGCACAGACCAGGGTGTAAGGACTGAAGCTTTCTTT. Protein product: CASTDQGVRTEAFF.

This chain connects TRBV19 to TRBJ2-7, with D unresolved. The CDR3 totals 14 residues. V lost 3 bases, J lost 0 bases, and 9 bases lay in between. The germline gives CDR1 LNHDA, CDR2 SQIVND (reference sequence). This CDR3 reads CASSIQASSYEQYF. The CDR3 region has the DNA TGTGCCAGTAGTATTCAGGCTAGCTCCTACGAGCAGTACTTC.

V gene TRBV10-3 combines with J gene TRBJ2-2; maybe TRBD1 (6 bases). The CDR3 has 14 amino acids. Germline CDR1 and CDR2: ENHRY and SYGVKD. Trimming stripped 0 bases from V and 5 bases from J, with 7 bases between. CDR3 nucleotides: TGTGCCATCAGTGAGTCTCAGGGGACCGGGGAGCTGTTTTTT. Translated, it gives CAISESQGTGELFF.

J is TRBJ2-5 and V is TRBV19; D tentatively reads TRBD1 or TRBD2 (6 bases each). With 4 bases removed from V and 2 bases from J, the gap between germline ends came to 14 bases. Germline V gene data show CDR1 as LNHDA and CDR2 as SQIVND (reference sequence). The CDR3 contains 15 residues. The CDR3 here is CASSNGGTYQETQYF. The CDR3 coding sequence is TGTGCCAGTAGTAACGGAGGGACATATCAAGAGACCCAGTACTTC.

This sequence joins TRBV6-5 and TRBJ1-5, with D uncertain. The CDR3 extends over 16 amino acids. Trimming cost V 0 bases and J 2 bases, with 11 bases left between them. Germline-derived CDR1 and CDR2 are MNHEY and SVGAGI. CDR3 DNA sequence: TGTGCCAGCAGTTACTCAGGCCCCTGGGGCAATCAGCCCCAGCATTTT. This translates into CASSYSGPWGNQPQHF.

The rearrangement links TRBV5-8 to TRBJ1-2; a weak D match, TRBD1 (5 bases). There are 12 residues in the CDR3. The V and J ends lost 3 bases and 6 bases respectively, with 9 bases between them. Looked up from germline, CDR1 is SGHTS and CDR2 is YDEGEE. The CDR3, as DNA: TGTGCCAGCAGCTGGCAGGGAGATGGCTACACCTTC. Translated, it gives CASSWQGDGYTF.

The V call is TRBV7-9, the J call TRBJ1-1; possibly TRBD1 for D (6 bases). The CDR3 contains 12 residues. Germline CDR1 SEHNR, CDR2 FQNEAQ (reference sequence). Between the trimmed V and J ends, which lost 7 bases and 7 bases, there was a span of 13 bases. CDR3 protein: CASTGGRFEAFF. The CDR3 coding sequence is TGTGCCAGCACGGGGGGGCGATTTGAAGCTTTCTTT. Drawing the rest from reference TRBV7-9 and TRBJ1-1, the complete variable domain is DTGVSQNPRHKITKRGQNVTFRCDPISEHNRLYWYRQTLGQGPEFLTYFQNEAQLEKSRLLSDRFSAERPKGSFSTLEIQRTEQGDSAMYLCASTGGRFEAFFGQGTRLTVV.

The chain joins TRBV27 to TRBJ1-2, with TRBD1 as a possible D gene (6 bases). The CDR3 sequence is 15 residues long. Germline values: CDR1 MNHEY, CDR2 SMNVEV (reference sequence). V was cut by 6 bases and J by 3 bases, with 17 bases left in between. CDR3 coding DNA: TGTGCCAGCAGCCGACAAATCAGGGGTCACTATGGCTACACCTTC. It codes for CASSRQIRGHYGYTF.

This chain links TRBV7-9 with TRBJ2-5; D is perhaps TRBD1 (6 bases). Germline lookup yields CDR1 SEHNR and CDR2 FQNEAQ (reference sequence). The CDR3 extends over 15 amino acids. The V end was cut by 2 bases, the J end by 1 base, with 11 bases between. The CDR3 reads CASSLIFRGQETQYF. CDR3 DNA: TGTGCCAGCAGCTTAATTTTCAGGGGCCAAGAGACCCAGTACTTC. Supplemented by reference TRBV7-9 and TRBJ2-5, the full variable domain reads DTGVSQNPRHKITKRGQNVTFRCDPISEHNRLYWYRQTLGQGPEFLTYFQNEAQLEKSRLLSDRFSAERPKGSFSTLEIQRTEQGDSAMYLCASSLIFRGQETQYFGPGTRLLVL.